This TCR beta chain was found in a study of blood T cell repertoires in COVID-19. Looking at the study overall: PBMCs, B-cell-depleted T cells, or T cells provided the cDNA or gDNA that made up the material.

The CDR3 runs to 14 residues. In germline, CDR1 is LNHDA, CDR2 SQIVND (reference sequence). Trimming left V 1 base short and J 1 base short, with 7 bases between. This table comes from immunoSEQ multiplex PCR, and its TCRdb copy is limited to in-frame clones, with some not included. The sample includes some 400,000 clones, roughly four fifths of them seen just once. The clonotype was recovered from a human donor with acute or convalescent COVID-19. The donor label of this sample is uncertain. Input material: peripheral blood. The chain carries TRBV19 and TRBJ1-1, with a tentative D call TRBD1 (5 bases). The CDR3 nucleotides are TGTGCCAGTAGTATAGTTACAGGGAACACTGAAGCTTTCTTT. Protein sequence: CASSIVTGNTEAFF. The whole variable domain, filled in from reference TRBV19 and TRBJ1-1, reads DGGITQSPKYLFRKEGQNVTLSCEQNLNHDAMYWYRQDPGQGLRLIYYSQIVNDFQKGDIAEGYSVSREKKESFPLTVTSAQKNPTAFYLCASSIVTGNTEAFFGQGTRLTVV.